What follows are 9 T cell receptor beta chains derived from one specimen sequenced in a study of T cell clones after liver transplantation. Assay: immunoSEQ multiplex PCR; the TCRdb copy retains only in-frame clones and omits some. The sample yields 68,000 or so clones, around 93% seen once. The input for sequencing was CD4+ T cells from blood, taken approximately 25 months after liver transplant. These TCRs come from a human patient who received a liver transplant. Some T cells may originate from the graft donor.

Concerning this clone: Sequence at one end of the junction differs from germline and may be a read error. V gene TRBV6-1 combines with J gene TRBJ2-1; no clear D gene. This CDR3 region has 15 residues. Germline values: CDR1 MNHNS, CDR2 SASEGT. CDR3 DNA sequence: TGTGCCAGCAGAGAAGACCGGAGCTCCTACAATGAGCAGTTCTTC. Translated, it gives CASREDRSSYNEQFF.

This chain joins TRBV5-1 and TRBJ2-1, with 13 bases identical to TRBD2. V trimming: 4 bases; J trimming: 6 bases; junction bases outside the gene matches: 4. Per the germline V gene, CDR1 is SGHRS and CDR2 is YFSETQ. There are 15 residues in the CDR3. CDR3 amino acids: CASSRGLAGLNEQFF. In nucleotides, the CDR3 is TGCGCCAGCAGCAGGGGACTAGCGGGACTCAATGAGCAGTTCTTC.

The V gene is TRBV28, the J gene TRBJ1-4, with D uncertain. The CDR3 has 14 amino acids. Per the germline V gene, CDR1 is MDHEN and CDR2 is SYDVKM. Trimming left V 4 bases short and J 2 bases short, with 8 bases between. DNA of the CDR3: TGTGCCAGCAGTTCAGTCGGGACTAATGAAAAACTGTTTTTT. Amino acids: CASSSVGTNEKLFF. Variable domain in full (rest from reference TRBV28 and TRBJ1-4): DVKVTQSSRYLVKRTGEKVFLECVQDMDHENMFWYRQDPGLGLRLIYFSYDVKMKEKGDIPEGYSVSREKKERFSLILESASTNQTSMYLCASSSVGTNEKLFFGSGTQLSVL.

This clone appeared once. The V call is TRBV28, the J call TRBJ1-4, with 7 nucleotides matching TRBD1. Germline-derived CDR1 and CDR2 are MDHEN and SYDVKM. This CDR3 is built from 15 residues. J lost 3 bases, V lost 2 bases, and 3 bases had no gene match. CDR3: CASSLAGTANEKLFF. The CDR3, as DNA: TGTGCCAGCAGTTTAGCGGGGACAGCTAATGAAAAACTGTTTTTT.

The chain couples TRBV12-5 to TRBJ2-4; tentatively, D is TRBD1 or TRBD2 (5 bases each). CDR3 length: 14 amino acids. CDR1 is LGHNT, CDR2 FRNRAP, per germline. Trimming cost V 6 bases and J 0 bases, with 9 bases left between them. The CDR3 spells CASGSGTAKNIQYF. The CDR3, as DNA: TGTGCTAGTGGATCCGGGACAGCCAAAAACATTCAGTACTTC.

The V gene is TRBV4-1, the J gene TRBJ2-2, with 14 bases aligning to TRBD2. V shed 3 bases, J shed 5 bases, and the junction held 8 bases outside the gene matches. CDR1 and CDR2 from the germline V gene are MGHRA and YSYEKL. This CDR3 has 18 amino acids. The CDR3 sequence: CASSHGGLAGVGTGELFF. The CDR3 bases are TGCGCCAGCAGCCACGGGGGACTAGCGGGAGTAGGGACCGGGGAGCTGTTTTTT.

The J gene is TRBJ2-1, the V gene TRBV2; 10 nucleotides agree with TRBD2. Germline trimming cut 3 bases from V and 9 bases from J; bases unmatched to any gene: 8. The germline CDR1 and CDR2 sequences are SNHLY and FYNNEI. The CDR3 has 15 residues. The chain's CDR3 is CASSEDLAGALEQFF. The CDR3 DNA is TGTGCCAGCAGTGAGGATCTAGCGGGAGCACTTGAGCAGTTCTTC.

In this sample, this clone turned up a few times. The chain employs TRBV27 and TRBJ2-5, with a weak D call TRBD2 (7 bases). The germline V and J ends were trimmed by 6 bases and 7 bases, with 18 bases remaining between them. This CDR3 has 14 amino acids. Germline-derived CDR1 and CDR2 are MNHEY and SMNVEV (reference sequence). The CDR3 loop is CASSLRARGATQYF. The CDR3 coding sequence is TGTGCCAGCAGCCTCCGGGCCCGGGGGGCGACCCAGTACTTC.

J is TRBJ2-3 and V is TRBV18, with a possible D match to TRBD1 (5 bases). Germline loops: CDR1 KGHSH, CDR2 LQKENI. This CDR3 has 15 amino acids. Trimming pared 3 bases from V and 2 bases from J, leaving 12 bases between. The CDR3 sequence: CASSPQQDSTDTQYF. In DNA form, the CDR3 reads TGTGCCAGCTCACCCCAACAGGATTCCACAGATACGCAGTATTTT.